The 12 T cell receptor beta chains below all came from one sample that was sequenced in a study of somatic mutations in cytotoxic T cells in rheumatoid arthritis. Sequencing used immunoSEQ multiplex PCR; TCRdb keeps in-frame clones, though not all of them. This sample has roughly 6,000 clones, with 60% to 80% found just once. The sequencing sample was made of CD8+ T cells sorted from blood. The receptors originated from an adult with rheumatoid arthritis.

The table lists this clone with a few counts. V gene TRBV4-2 combines with J gene TRBJ1-2; 7 nucleotides match TRBD1. The germline gives CDR1 LGHNA, CDR2 YNFKEQ. The CDR3 spans 15 residues. V trimming: 4 bases; J trimming: 4 bases; junction bases outside the gene matches: 9. DNA of the CDR3: TGTGCCAGCAGCCTGGAATTGACAGGGAGCTATGGCTACACCTTC. Protein sequence: CASSLELTGSYGYTF.

This chain connects TRBV28 to TRBJ1-1, with unresolved D. The CDR3 loop spans 12 amino acids. V gave up 8 bases and J gave up 4 bases, with 11 bases separating them. Germline V CDR1 and CDR2: MDHEN, SYDVKM. For the CDR3, the DNA is TGTGCCAGCTTTCGTCGGGGCACTGAAGCTTTCTTT. It codes for CASFRRGTEAFF. The variable domain in full, with the rest retrieved from reference TRBV28 and TRBJ1-1, is DVKVTQSSRYLVKRTGEKVFLECVQDMDHENMFWYRQDPGLGLRLIYFSYDVKMKEKGDIPEGYSVSREKKERFSLILESASTNQTSMYLCASFRRGTEAFFGQGTRLTVV.

This clone was seen more than once but under ten times. The chain carries TRBV19 and TRBJ2-2; no firm D call. V lost 3 bases, J lost 6 bases, and 5 bases lay in between. CDR3 size: 12 residues. Germline CDR1 LNHDA, CDR2 SQIVND (reference sequence). CDR3 region: CASSIGPGELFF. CDR3 coding DNA: TGTGCCAGTAGTATTGGGCCCGGGGAGCTGTTTTTT.

V gene TRBV6-1 combines with J gene TRBJ1-1; D gene uncertain. CDR3 size: 15 residues. Deletions cut 2 bases from V and 1 base from J, with 11 bases between. The germline CDR1 and CDR2 sequences are MNHNS and SASEGT. CDR3 nucleotide sequence: TGTGCCAGCAGTGAAAGGTTTCCGGGGAACACTGAAGCTTTCTTT. As protein: CASSERFPGNTEAFF.

The chain recombines TRBV5-6 with TRBJ2-4; tentative D call: TRBD1 (6 bases). The CDR3 has 14 residues. Germline CDR1 reads SGHDT; CDR2 reads YYEEEE. V was trimmed by 0 bases and J by 7 bases, leaving 11 bases between them. For the CDR3, the DNA is TGTGCCAGCAGCTTGGGGGGGCGCCAGAACATTCAGTACTTC. This encodes CASSLGGRQNIQYF.

V usage is TRBV9 and J usage is TRBJ2-3; TRBD1 matches 7 bases. The CDR3 contains 13 residues. Germline V gives CDR1 SGDLS, CDR2 YYNGEE. Unmatched junction bases numbered 4, after V lost 5 bases and J lost 4 bases. The CDR3 spells CASSGDSADTQYF. CDR3 in DNA: TGTGCCAGCAGTGGGGACAGCGCAGATACGCAGTATTTT. Looking up the rest from reference TRBV9 and TRBJ2-3 gives the full variable domain: DSGVTQTPKHLITATGQRVTLRCSPRSGDLSVYWYQQSLDQGLQFLIQYYNGEERAKGNILERFSAQQFPDLHSELNLSSLELGDSALYFCASSGDSADTQYFGPGTRLTVL.

The chain recombines TRBV7-8 with TRBJ1-5; D is undetermined. Trimming left V 5 bases short and J 0 bases short, with 17 bases between. CDR3 size: 17 residues. Germline V gene sequence: CDR1 SGHVS, CDR2 FQNEAQ. CDR3 region: CASSPAKGAYSNQPQHF. The CDR3 DNA reads as TGTGCCAGCAGCCCGGCGAAGGGAGCTTATAGCAATCAGCCCCAGCATTTT. Full variable domain (outside the CDR3, taken from reference TRBV7-8 and TRBJ1-5): GAGVSQSPRYKVAKRGQDVALRCDPISGHVSLFWYQQALGQGPEFLTYFQNEAQLDKSGLPSDRFFAERPEGSVSTLKIQRTQQEDSAVYLCASSPAKGAYSNQPQHFGDGTRLSIL.

The rearrangement joins TRBV5-6 to TRBJ1-1, with a tentative D call TRBD1 (5 bases). The CDR3 totals 14 residues. Trimming removed 1 base from V and 1 base from J, with 8 bases in between. Germline V lookup: CDR1 SGHDT, CDR2 YYEEEE. This CDR3 is CASSLQGSNTEAFF. CDR3 sequence (DNA): TGTGCCAGCAGCTTGCAGGGTTCGAACACTGAAGCTTTCTTT.

The rearrangement joins TRBV11-2 to TRBJ2-7, with D perhaps assigned TRBD1 or TRBD2 (5 bases each). V dropped 3 bases and J dropped 2 bases, with 14 bases sitting between them. The germline gives CDR1 SGHAT, CDR2 FQNNGV. This CDR3 is built from 15 residues. In nucleotides, the CDR3 is TGTGCCAGCAGCTTTCGGGGCGCCATGGCCTACGAGCAGTACTTC. As protein: CASSFRGAMAYEQYF.

The CDR3 loop is CASSWQGAGTEAFF. As DNA, the CDR3 is TGTGCCAGCAGCTGGCAGGGGGCAGGGACTGAAGCTTTCTTT. The chain joins TRBV7-2 to TRBJ1-1; 8 bases fit TRBD1. Germline V lookup: CDR1 SGHTA, CDR2 FQGNSA. The trim removed 4 bases at V and 5 bases at J, leaving 6 bases unmatched. The CDR3 runs to 14 residues.

The chain is built from TRBV5-6 and TRBJ2-7; possibly TRBD2 for D (6 bases). Trimming took off 3 bases at V and 5 bases at J, with 12 bases between the two ends. Germline V gene lookup returns CDR1 SGHDT and CDR2 YYEEEE. The CDR3 is 13 residues long. The CDR3 loop reads CASSWGVVDEQYF. The CDR3 DNA reads as TGTGCCAGCAGCTGGGGGGTTGTGGACGAGCAGTACTTC.

The chain carries TRBV9 and TRBJ1-2, with 7 positions matching TRBD1. The CDR3 runs 14 residues. After removal of 0 bases from V and 5 bases from J, the junction contained 4 bases not matched to a gene. CDR1 is SGDLS, CDR2 YYNGEE, per germline. In DNA, the CDR3 is TGTGCCAGCAGCGTAGAGGGGGCCTGGTATGGCTACACCTTC. As protein: CASSVEGAWYGYTF.